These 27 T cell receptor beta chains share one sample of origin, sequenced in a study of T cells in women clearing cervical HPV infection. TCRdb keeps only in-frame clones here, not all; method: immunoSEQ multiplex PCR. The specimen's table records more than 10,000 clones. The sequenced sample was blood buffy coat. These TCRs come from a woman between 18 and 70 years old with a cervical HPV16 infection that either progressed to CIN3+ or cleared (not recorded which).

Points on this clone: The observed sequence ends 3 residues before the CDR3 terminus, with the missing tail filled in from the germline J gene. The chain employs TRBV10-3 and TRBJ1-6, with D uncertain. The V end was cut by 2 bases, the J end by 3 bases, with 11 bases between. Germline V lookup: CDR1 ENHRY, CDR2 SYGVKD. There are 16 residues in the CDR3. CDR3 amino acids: CAISETTYGYNSPLHF. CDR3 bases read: TGTGCCATCAGTGAGACTACCTACGGCTATAATTCACCC.

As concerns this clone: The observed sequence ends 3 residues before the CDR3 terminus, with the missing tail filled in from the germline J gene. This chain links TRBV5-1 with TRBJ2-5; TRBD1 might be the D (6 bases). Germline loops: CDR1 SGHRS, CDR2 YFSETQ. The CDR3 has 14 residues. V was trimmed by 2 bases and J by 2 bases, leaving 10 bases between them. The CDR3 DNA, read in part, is TGCGCCAGCAGCTTCCGGACAGTTCAAGAGACC. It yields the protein CASSFRTVQET. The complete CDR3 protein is CASSFRTVQETQYF.

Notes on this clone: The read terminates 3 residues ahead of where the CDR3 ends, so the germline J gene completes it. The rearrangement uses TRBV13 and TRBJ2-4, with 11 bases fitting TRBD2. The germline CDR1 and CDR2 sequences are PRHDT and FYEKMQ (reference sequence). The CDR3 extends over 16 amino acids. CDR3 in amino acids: CASSLGRGLADEIQYF. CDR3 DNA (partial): TGTGCCAGCAGCTTAGGCCGGGGACTAGCGGACGAAATT.

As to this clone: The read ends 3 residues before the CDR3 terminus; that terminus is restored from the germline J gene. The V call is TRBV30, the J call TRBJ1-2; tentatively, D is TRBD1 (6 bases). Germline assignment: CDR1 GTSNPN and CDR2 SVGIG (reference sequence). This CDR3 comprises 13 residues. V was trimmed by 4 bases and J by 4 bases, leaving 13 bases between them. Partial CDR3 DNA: TGTGCCTGGACCTACGGACAGACCTATGGC. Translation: CAWTYGQTYG. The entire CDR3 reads CAWTYGQTYGYTF.

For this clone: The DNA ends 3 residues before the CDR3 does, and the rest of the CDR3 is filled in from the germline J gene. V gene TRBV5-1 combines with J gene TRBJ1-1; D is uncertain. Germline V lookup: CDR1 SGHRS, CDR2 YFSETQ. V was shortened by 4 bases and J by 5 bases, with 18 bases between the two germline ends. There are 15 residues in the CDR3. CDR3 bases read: TGCGCCAGCAGCCCGGCCGCCCCGCGGAGTACTGAA. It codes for CASSPAAPRSTE. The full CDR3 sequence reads CASSPAAPRSTEAFF.

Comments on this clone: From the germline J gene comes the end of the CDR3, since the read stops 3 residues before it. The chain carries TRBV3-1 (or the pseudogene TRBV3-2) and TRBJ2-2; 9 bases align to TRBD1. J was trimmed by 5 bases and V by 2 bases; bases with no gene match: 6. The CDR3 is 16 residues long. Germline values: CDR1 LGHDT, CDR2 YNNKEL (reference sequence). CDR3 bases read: TGTGCCAGCAGCCAATCCCCGGGACAGGGAACCGGGGAG. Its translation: CASSQSPGQGTGE. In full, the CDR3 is CASSQSPGQGTGELFF.

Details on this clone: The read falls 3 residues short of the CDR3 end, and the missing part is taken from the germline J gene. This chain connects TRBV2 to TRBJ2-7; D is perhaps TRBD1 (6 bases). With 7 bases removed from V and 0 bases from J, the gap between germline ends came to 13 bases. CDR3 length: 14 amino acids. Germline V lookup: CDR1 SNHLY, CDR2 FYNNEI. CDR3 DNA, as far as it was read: TGTGCCAGCACCCCGGACAGCACCTCCTACGAG. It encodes CASTPDSTSYE. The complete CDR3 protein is CASTPDSTSYEQYF.

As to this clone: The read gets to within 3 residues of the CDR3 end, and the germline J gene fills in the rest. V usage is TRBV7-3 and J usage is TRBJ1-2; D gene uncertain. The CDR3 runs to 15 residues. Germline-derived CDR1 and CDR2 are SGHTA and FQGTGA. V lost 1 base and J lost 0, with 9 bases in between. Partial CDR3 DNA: TGTGCCAGCAGCTTAAGTTCCAATTCTAACTATGGC. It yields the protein CASSLSSNSNYG. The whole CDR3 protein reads CASSLSSNSNYGYTF.

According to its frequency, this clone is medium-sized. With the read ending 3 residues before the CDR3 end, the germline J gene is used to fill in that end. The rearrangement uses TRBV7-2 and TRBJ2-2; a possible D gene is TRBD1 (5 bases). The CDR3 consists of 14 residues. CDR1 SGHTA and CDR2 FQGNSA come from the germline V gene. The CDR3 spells CASSADTFNEKLFF. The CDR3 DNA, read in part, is TGTGCCAGCAGCGCGGACACCTTTAATGAAAAG.

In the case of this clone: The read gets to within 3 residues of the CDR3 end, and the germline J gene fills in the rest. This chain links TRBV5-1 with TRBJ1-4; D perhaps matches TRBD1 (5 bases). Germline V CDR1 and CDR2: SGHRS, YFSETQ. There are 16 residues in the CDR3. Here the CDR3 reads CASSEGGESGANVLFF. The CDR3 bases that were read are TGCGCCAGCAGCGAGGGAGGAGAATCTGGGGCCAACGTA.

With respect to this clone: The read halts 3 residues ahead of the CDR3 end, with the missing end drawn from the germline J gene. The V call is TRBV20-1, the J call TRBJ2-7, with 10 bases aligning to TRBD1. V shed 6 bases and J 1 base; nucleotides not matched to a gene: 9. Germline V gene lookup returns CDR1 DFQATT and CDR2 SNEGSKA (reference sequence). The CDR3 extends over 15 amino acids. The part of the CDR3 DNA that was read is TGCAGTGCGCAGGACCCGGACAGGGGGTCCTACGAG. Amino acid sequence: CSAQDPDRGSYE. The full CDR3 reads CSAQDPDRGSYEQYF.

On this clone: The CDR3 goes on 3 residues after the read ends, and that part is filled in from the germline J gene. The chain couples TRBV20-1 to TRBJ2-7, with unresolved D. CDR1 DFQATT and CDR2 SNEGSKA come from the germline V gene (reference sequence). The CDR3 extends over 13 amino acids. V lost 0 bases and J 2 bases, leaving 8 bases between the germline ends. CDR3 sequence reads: CSARESLAYEQYF. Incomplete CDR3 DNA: TGCAGTGCTAGAGAGAGCCTAGCCTACGAG.

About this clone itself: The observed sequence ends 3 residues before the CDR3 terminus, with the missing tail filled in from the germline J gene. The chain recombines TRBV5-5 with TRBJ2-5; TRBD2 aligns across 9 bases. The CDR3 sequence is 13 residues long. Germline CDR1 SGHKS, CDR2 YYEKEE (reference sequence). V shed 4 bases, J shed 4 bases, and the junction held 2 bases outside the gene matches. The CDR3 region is CASSKLAGETQYF. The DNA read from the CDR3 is TGTGCCAGCAGCAAACTAGCGGGAGAGACC.

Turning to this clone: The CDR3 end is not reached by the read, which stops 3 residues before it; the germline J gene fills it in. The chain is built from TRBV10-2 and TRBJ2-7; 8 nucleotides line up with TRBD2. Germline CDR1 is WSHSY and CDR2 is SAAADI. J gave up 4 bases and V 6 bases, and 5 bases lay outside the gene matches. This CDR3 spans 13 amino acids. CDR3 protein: CASRSGGEYEQYF. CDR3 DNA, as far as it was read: TGCGCCAGCAGATCCGGGGGGGAATACGAG.

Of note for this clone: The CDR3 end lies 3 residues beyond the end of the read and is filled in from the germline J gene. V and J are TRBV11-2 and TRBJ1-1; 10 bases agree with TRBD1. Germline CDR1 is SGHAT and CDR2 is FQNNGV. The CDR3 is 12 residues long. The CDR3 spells CASSRDRGSAFF. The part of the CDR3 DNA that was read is TGTGCCAGCAGCCGGGACAGGGGATCG.

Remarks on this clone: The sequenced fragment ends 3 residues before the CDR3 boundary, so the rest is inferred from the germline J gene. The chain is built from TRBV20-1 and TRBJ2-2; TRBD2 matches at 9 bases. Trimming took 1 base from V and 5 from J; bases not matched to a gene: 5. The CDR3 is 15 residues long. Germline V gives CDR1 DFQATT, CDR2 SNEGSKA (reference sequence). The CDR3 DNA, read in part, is TGCAGTGCTAGAGTGGCTAGCGGGGAGACCGGGGAG. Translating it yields CSARVASGETGE. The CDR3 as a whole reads CSARVASGETGELFF.

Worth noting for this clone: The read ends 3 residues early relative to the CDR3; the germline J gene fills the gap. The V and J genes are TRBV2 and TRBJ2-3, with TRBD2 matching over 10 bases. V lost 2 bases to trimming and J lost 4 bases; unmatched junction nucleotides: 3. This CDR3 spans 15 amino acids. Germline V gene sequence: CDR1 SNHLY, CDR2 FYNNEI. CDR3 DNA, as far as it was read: TGTGCCAGCAGTGAAAGCGGGGGGGCGTCAGATACG. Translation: CASSESGGASDT. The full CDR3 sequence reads CASSESGGASDTQYF.

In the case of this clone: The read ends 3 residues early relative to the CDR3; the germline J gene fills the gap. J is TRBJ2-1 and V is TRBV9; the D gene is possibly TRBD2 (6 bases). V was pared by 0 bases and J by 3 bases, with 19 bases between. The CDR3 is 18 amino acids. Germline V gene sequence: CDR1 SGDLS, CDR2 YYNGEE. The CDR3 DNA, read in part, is TGTGCCAGCAGCGTAGCTTCGGACTATGGGACCCGCTACAATGAG. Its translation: CASSVASDYGTRYNE. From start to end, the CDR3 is CASSVASDYGTRYNEQFF.

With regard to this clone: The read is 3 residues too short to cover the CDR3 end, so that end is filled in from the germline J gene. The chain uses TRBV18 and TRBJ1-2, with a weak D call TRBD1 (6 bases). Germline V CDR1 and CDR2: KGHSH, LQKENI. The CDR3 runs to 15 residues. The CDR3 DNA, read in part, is TGTGCCAGCTCTCACCAGACAGGCGTTCTTAATGAC. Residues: CASSHQTGVLND. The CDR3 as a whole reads CASSHQTGVLNDYTF.

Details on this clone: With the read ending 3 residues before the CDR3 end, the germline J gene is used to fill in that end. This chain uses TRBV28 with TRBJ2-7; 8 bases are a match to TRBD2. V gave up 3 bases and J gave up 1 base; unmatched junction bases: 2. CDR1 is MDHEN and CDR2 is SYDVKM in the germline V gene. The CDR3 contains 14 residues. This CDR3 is CASSFRGGSYEQYF. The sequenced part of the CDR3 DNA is TGTGCCAGCAGTTTCCGCGGGGGGTCCTACGAG.

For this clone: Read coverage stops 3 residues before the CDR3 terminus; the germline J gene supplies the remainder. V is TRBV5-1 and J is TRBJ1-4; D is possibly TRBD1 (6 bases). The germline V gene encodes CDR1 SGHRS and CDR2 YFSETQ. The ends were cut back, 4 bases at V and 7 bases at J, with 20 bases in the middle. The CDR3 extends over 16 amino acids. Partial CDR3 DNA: TGCGCCAGCAGCCTGGCCCCGGGGGGGGCGGGTGAAAAA. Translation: CASSLAPGGAGEK. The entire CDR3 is CASSLAPGGAGEKLFF.

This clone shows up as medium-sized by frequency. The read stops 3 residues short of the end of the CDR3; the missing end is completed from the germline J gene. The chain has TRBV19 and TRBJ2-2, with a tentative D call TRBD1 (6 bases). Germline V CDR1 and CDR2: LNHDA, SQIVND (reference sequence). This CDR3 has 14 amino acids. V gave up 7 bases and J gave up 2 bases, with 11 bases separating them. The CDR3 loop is CASTQGSNTGELFF. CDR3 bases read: TGTGCCAGTACCCAGGGGTCCAACACCGGGGAG.

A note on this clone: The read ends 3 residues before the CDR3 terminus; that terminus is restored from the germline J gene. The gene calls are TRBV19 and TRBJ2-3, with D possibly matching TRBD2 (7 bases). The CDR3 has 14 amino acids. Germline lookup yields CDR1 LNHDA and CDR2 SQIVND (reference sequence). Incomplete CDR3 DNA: TGTGCCAGTAGTATAAAAGGGTTGGGGGGGCCG. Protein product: CASSIKGLGGP. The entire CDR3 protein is CASSIKGLGGPQYF.

The sequenced CDR3 bases are TGCGCCAGCAGTCCAAACCTTAATGGAGGGGCAGGGAACACTGAA. Protein: CASSPNLNGGAGNTE. The full CDR3 protein reads CASSPNLNGGAGNTEAFF. This rearrangement joins TRBV23-1 to TRBJ1-1; a weak D match, TRBD1 (5 bases). The read terminates 3 residues before the CDR3 end, so the remaining end is supplied by the germline J gene. TRBV23-1 is noted as an ORF with a role that remains uncertain. Trimming pared 4 bases from V and 1 base from J, leaving 22 bases between. This CDR3 has 18 amino acids.

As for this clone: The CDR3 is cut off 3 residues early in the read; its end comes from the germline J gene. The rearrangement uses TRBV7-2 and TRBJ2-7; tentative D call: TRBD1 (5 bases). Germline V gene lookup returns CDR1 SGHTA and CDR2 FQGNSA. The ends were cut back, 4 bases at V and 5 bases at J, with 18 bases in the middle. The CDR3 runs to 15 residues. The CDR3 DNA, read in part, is TGTGCCAGCAGCTCAGGGCAGGCTTTAACCCACGAG. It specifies CASSSGQALTHE. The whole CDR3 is CASSSGQALTHEQYF.

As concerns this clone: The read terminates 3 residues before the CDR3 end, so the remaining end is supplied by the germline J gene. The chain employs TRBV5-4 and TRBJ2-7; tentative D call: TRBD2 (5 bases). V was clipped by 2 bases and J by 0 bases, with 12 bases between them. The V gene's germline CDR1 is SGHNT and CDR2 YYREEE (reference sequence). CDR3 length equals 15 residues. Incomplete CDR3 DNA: TGTGCCAGCAGCTTTCGGGGTACGAGCTCCTACGAG. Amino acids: CASSFRGTSSYE. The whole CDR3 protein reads CASSFRGTSSYEQYF.

The CDR3 here is CASSPEQFNNEKLFF. CDR3 bases read: TGTGCCAGCTCACCTGAACAGTTCAACAATGAAAAA. This chain uses TRBV18 with TRBJ1-4, with D unresolved. The sequence runs out 3 residues before the end of the CDR3; the remainder is reconstructed from the germline J gene. The V end lost 3 bases, the J end lost 5 bases, and 13 bases lay between the germline ends. The CDR3 contains 15 residues. Per germline, CDR1 KGHSH and CDR2 LQKENI.